The present entry profiles one TCR beta chain with its context. These data come from a study of blood T cells in healthy people across ages. The CDR3 covers 16 residues. CDR1 and CDR2 from the germline V gene are LGHDT and YNNKEL (reference sequence). The V and J ends lost 1 base and 5 bases, in that order; junction bases with no gene match: 8. A sample-barcoded 5' primer and a J-beta primer mix were used in a second PCR of about 7 to 12 cycles. In TCRdb, the 5' RACE reads were re-called with MiXCR into one record per CDR3 protein. The sample lists over a million distinct CDR3 sequences; more than 40% were seen once.

The chain recombines TRBV3-1 with TRBJ2-3; 8 bases map to TRBD2. This TCR derives from a woman between 55 and 75 years old in good health. Sequenced material: blood. The CDR3 is CASSQAAGGNQDTQYF. CDR3 coding DNA: TGTGCCAGCAGCCAAGCCGCGGGAGGCAACCAAGATACGCAGTATTTT.